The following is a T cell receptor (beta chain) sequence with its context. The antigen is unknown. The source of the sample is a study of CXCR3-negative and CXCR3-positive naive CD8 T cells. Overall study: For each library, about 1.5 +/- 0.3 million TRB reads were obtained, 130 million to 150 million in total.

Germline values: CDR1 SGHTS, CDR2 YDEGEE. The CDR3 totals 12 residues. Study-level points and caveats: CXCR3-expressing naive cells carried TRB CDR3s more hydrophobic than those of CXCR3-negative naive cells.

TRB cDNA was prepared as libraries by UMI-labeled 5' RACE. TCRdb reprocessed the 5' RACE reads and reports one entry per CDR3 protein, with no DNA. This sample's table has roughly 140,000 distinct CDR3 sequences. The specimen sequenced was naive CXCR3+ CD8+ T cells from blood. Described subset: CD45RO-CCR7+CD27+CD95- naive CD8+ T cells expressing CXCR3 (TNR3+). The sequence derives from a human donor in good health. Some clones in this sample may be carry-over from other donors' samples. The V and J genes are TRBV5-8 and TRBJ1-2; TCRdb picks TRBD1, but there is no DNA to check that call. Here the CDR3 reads CAQYRGTYGYTF.